This T cell receptor beta chain comes out of a study of regulatory T cells in long-lasting Graves disease. Germline assignment: CDR1 SEHNR and CDR2 FQNEAQ (reference sequence). V dropped 0 bases and J dropped 1 base, with 13 bases sitting between them. The CDR3 length is 17 residues. This clonotype was observed at least ten times. Noted time point: newly diagnosed GD, antithyroid drugs for less than 3 months. Researchers made the TCR library from RNA that was extracted from PBMCs. HTBI primers from iRepertoire and Arm-PCR of CDR3 regions yielded the TCR beta libraries. TCRdb fed the multiplex PCR reads into MiXCR, producing one record per CDR3 protein. The repertoire holds 400,000 to 500,000 distinct CDR3 sequences, with around 15% as singletons. This same sample was also taken into another study, of T cells in Graves' hyperthyroidism and ophthalmopathy. That paper notes: The HTBI primer set drove a first-round RT-PCR of the TCR CDR3.

The sample consisted of peripheral blood mononuclear cells (PBMCs), taken at new diagnosis, from a patient treated with antithyroid drugs. The receptor was derived from a young woman with Graves disease. The rearrangement joins TRBV7-9 to TRBJ2-1, with D possibly being TRBD1 or TRBD2 (5 bases each). The CDR3 nucleotides read TGTGCCAGCAGCTTAGCTCGGGGCTTAGGGTCCTACAATGAGCAGTTCTTC. It encodes CASSLARGLGSYNEQFF.